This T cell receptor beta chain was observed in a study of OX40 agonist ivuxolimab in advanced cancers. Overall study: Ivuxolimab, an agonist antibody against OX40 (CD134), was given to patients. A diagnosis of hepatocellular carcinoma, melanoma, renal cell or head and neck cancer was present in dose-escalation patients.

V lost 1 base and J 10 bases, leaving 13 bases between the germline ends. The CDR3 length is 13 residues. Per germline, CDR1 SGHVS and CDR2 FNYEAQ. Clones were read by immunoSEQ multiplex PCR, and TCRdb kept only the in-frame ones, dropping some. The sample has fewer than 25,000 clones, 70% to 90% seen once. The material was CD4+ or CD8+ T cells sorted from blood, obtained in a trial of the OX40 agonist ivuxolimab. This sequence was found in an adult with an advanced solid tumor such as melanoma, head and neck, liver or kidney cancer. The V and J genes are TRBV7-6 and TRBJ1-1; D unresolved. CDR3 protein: CASSLGTTKRAFF. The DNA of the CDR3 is TGTGCCAGCAGCTTAGGTACGACGAAGAGAGCTTTCTTT.